This T cell receptor beta chain was recorded in a study of neurological immune-mediated disorders. This clonotype has just a few counts. The target antigen is unknown. Germline assignment: CDR1 MNHEY and CDR2 SVGAGI. The CDR3 runs 15 residues. V lost 6 bases and J lost 0; bases outside the gene matches: 5. The unsorted libraries were generated from a total of 2 million PBMCs, which had been stored in RNAlater at -80 C. With 10-nucleotide random UMIs included, cDNA was synthesized by 5'RACE. TCRdb re-derived calls from the 5' RACE reads in MiXCR, one entry per CDR3 protein. The table includes about 59,000 distinct CDR3 sequences, under 4.5% detected once. Study-wide points: Patients with HTLV-1-associated myelopathy had the highest level of TCR clonal expansion, whereas patients with multiple sclerosis had the lowest level, falling beneath the level found in healthy controls.

The V call is TRBV6-5, the J call TRBJ2-3; TRBD1 matches at 8 bases. The source material was PBMCs. The TCR was taken from a woman aged 25 to 39 with multiple sclerosis. CDR3 sequence: CASRRDRSSTDTQYF. The CDR3 nucleotides are TGTGCCAGCAGACGGGACAGGTCGAGCACAGATACGCAGTATTTT.